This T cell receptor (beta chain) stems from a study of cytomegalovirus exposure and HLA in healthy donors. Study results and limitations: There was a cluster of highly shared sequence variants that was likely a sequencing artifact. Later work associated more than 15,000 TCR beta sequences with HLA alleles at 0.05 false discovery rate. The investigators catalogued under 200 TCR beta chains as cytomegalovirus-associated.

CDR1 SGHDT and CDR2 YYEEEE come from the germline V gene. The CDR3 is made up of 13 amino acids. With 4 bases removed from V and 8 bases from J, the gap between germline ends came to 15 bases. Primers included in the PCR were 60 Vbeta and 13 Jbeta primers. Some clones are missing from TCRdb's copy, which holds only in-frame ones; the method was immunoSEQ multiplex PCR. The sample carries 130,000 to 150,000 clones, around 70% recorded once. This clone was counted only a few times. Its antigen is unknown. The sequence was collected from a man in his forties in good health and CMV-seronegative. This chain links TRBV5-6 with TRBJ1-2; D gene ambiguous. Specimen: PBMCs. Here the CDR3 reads CASSRRRTEGYTF. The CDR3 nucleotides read TGTGCCAGCAGCCGTCGAAGAACGGAGGGCTACACCTTC.